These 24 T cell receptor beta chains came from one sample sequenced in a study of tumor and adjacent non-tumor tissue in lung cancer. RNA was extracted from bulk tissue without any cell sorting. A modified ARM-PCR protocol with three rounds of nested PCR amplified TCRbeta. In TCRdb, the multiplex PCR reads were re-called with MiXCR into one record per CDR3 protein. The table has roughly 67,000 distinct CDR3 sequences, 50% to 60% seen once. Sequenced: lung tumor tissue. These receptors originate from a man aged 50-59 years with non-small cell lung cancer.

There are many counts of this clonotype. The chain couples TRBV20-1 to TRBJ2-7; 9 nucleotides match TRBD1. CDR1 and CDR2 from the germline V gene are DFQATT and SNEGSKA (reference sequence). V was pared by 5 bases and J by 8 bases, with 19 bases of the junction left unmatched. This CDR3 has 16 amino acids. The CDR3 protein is CSAVFRSGQGPSKQYF. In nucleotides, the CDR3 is TGCAGTGCTGTTTTCCGTTCTGGACAGGGGCCCTCCAAGCAGTACTTC.

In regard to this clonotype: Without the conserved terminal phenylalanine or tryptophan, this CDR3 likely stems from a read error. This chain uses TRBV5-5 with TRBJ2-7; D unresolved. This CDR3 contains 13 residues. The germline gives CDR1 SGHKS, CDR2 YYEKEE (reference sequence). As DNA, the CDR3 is TGTGCCGGCAGCTTCGTCCAATCCTACGAGCAGTACCTC. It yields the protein CAGSFVQSYEQYL.

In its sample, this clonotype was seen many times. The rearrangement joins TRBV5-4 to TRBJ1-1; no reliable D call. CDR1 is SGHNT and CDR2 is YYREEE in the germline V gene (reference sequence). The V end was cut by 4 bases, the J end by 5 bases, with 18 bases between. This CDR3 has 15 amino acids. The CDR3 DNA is TGTGCCAGCAGCCCGCCCGGTGGGAGGGTGACTGAAGCTTTCTTT. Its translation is CASSPPGGRVTEAFF.

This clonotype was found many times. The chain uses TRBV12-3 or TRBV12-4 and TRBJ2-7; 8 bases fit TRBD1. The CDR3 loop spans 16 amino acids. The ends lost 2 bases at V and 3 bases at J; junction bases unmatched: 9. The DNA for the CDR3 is TGTGCCAGCAGTTTATCCGGATACGGACAGGGCTACGAGCAGTACTTC. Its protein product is CASSLSGYGQGYEQYF.

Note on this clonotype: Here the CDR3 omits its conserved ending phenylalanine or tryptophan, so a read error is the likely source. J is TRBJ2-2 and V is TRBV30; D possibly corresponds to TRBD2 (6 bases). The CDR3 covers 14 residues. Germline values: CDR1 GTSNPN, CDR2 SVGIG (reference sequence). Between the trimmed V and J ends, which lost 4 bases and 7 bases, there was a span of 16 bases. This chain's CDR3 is CAWTGRTRDGELFL. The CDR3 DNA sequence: TGTGCCTGGACAGGGAGGACCCGCGACGGGGAGCTGTTTTTA.

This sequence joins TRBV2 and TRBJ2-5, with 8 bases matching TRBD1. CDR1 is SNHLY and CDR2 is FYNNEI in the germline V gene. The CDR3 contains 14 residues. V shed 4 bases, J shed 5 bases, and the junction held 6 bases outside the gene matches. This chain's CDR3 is CASSAQQGEETQYF. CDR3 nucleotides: TGTGCCAGCAGTGCACAACAGGGGGAGGAGACCCAGTACTTC.

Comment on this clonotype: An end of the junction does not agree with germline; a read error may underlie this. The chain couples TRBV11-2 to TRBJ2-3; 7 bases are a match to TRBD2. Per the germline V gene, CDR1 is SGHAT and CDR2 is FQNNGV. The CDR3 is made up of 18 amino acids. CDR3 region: CASSLVSIGGINTDTQCF. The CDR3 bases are TGTGCCAGCAGCTTGGTCAGTATCGGGGGGATAAACACAGATACGCAGTGTTTT.

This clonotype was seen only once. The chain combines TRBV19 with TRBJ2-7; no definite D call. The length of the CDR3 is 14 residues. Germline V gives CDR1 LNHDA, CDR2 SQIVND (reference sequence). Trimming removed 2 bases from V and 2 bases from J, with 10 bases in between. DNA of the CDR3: TGTGCCAGTAGTATACAGCTTGGCGCCTACGAGCAGTACTTC. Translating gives CASSIQLGAYEQYF.

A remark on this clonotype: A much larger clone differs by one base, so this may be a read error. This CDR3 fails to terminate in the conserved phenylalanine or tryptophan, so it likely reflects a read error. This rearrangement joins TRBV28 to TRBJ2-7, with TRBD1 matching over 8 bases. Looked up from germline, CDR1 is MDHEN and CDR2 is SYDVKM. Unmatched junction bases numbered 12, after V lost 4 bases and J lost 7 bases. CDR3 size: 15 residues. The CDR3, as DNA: TGTGCCAGCAGTTCCGCCCAGGGGGCGAAGCGGGAGCAGTACCTC. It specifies CASSSAQGAKREQYL.

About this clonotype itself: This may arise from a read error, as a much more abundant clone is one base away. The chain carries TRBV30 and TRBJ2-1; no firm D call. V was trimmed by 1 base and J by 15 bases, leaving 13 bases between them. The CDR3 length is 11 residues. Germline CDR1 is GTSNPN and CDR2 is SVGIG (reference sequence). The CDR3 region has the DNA TGTGCCTGGAGTGATTTTAAAAGGCGGTTCTTC. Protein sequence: CAWSDFKRRFF.

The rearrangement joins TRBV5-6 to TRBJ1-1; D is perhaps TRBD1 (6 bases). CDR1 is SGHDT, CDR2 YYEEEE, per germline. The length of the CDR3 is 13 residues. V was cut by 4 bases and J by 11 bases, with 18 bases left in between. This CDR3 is CASSIYRAPGAFF. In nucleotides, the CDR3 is TGTGCCAGCAGCATATACAGGGCACCTGGGGCTTTCTTT. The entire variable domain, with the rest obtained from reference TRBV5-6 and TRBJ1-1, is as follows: DAGVTQSPTHLIKTRGQQVTLRCSPKSGHDTVSWYQQALGQGPQFIFQYYEEEERQRGNFPDRFSGHQFPNYSSELNVNALLLGDSALYLCASSIYRAPGAFFGQGTRLTVV.

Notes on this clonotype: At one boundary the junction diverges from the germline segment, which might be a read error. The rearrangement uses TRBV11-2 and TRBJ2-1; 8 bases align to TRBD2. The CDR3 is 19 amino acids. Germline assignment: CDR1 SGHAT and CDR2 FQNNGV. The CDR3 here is CASSRTSRGASSSYNEQFF. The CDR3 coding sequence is TGTGCTAGCAGCCGGACTAGCCGGGGGGCGTCTAGCTCCTACAATGAGCAGTTCTTC.

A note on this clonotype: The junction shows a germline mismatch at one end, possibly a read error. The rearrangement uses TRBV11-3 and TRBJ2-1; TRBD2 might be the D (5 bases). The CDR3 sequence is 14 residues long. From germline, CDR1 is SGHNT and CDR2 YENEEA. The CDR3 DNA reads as TGTGCCTGCAGCCCTTCCCCTAGCTGGGGTGAGCAGTTCTTC. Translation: CACSPSPSWGEQFF.

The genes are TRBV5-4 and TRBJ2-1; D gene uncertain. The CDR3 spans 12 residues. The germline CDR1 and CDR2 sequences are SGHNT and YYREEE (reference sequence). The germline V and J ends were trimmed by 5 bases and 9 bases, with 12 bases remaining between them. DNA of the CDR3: TGTGCCAGCAGACCGCTAGGGTGTGAGCAGTTCTTC. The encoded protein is CASRPLGCEQFF.

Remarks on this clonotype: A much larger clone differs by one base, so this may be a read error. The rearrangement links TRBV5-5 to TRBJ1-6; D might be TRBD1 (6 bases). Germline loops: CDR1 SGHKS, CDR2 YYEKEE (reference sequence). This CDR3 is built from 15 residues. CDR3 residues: CASSGRTDLISHLHF. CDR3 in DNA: TGTGCCAGCAGCGGACGGACAGATTTGATTTCACACCTCCACTTT.

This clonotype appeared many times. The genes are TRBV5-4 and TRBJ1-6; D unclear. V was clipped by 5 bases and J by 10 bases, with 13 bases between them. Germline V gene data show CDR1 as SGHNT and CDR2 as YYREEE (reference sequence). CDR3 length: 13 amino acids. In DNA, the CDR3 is TGTGCCAGCAGTCCCAAGGCAGAGTCACCCCTCCACTTT. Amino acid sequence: CASSPKAESPLHF.

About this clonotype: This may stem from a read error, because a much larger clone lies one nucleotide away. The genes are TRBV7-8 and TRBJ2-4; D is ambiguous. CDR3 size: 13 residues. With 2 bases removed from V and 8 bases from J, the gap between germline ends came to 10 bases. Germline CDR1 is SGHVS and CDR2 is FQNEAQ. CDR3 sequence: CASSLIRWDIQYF. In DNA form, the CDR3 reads TGTGCCAGCAGCTTAATTCGTTGGGACATTCAGTACTTC. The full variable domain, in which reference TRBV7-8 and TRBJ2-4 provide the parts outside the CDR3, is GAGVSQSPRYKVAKRGQDVALRCDPISGHVSLFWYQQALGQGPEFLTYFQNEAQLDKSGLPSDRFFAERPEGSVSTLKIQRTQQEDSAVYLCASSLIRWDIQYFGAGTRLSVL.

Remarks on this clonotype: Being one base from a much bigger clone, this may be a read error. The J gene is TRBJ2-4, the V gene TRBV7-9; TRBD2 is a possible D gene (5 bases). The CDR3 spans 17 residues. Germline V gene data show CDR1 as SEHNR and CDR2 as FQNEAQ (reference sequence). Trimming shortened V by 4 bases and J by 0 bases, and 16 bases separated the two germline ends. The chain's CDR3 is CASSSLSPLAAKNIQYF. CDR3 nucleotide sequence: TGTGCCAGCAGCTCGCTAAGCCCCCTAGCAGCCAAAAACATTCAGTACTTC.

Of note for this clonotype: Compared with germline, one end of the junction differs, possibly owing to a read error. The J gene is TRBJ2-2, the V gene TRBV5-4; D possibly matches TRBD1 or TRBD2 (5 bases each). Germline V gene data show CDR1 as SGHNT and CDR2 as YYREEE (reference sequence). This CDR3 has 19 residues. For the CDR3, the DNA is TGTGCCAGCAGCCGACCACCCGGGACGGCGATTTCTCACACCGGGGAGTTGTTTTTT. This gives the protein CASSRPPGTAISHTGELFF.

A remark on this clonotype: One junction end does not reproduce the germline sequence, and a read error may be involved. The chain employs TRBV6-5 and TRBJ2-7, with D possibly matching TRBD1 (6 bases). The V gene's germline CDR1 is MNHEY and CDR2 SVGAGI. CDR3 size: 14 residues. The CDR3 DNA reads TGTGCCAGCAGCAGGTCCCGGGACATGTGGAAGCACTGCTTC. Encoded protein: CASSRSRDMWKHCF.

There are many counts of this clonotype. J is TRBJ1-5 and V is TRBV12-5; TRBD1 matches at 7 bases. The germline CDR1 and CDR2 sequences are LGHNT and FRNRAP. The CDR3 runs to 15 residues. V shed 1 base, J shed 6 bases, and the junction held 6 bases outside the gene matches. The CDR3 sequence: CASGLGDSGGQPQHF. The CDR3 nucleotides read TGTGCTAGTGGTTTGGGGGACAGCGGAGGTCAGCCCCAGCATTTT.

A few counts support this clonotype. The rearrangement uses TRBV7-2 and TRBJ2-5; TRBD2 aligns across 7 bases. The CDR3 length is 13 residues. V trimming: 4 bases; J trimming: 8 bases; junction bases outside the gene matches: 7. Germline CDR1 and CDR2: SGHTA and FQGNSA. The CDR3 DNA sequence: TGTGCCAGCAGCTCCGGGTGGGAGGGAACCCAGTACTTC. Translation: CASSSGWEGTQYF. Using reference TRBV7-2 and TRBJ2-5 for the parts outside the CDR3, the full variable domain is GAGVSQSPSNKVTEKGKDVELRCDPISGHTALYWYRQSLGQGLEFLIYFQGNSAPDKSGLPSDRFSAERTGGSVSTLTIQRTQQEDSAVYLCASSSGWEGTQYFGPGTRLLVL.

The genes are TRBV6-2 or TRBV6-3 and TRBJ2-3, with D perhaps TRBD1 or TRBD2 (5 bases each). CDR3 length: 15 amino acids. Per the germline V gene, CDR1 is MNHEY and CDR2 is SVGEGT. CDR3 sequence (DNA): TGTGACACCAGTTCCGGGACCATAGAGACAGATACGCAGTATTTT. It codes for CDTSSGTIETDTQYF.

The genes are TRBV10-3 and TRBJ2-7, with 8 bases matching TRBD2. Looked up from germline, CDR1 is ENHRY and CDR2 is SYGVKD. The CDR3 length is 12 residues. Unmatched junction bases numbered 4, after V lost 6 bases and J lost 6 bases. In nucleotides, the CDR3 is TGTGCCATCAGCGCGGGAGGACTCGAGCAGTACTTC. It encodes CAISAGGLEQYF.